A single T cell receptor (beta chain) is shown here with its context. This sample stems from a study of blood T cell repertoires in COVID-19. Study overall: Both acute and convalescent COVID-19 samples were obtained from the United States, Italy and Spain. PBMCs, B-cell-depleted T cells, or T cells were the source of the cDNA or gDNA that made up the material.

V gave up 5 bases and J gave up 5 bases; unmatched junction bases: 6. CDR1 and CDR2 from the germline V gene are SGHAT and FQDESV (reference sequence). The CDR3 consists of 16 residues. Under the authors' procedure: Amplification with reference gene primers provided the estimates of nucleated cell counts. The assay was immunoSEQ multiplex PCR, and TCRdb's table has in-frame clones only and misses some. The DNA was the basis for D and trimming; V, J and clone size are from that table. The table includes about 59,000 clones, less than 75% detected once. Sequencing input: peripheral blood. The sequence was collected from a woman in her forties or fifties with active or convalescent COVID-19. The chain has TRBV11-1 and TRBJ2-1; 13 bases are shared with TRBD2. The CDR3 loop reads CASSAEGTSGDNEQFF. The DNA for the CDR3 is TGTGCCAGCAGCGCAGAAGGGACTAGCGGGGACAATGAGCAGTTCTTC.